Below, 7 T cell receptor beta chains from the same sample are listed, as sequenced in a study of blood T cell repertoires in COVID-19. This table comes from immunoSEQ multiplex PCR, and its TCRdb copy is limited to in-frame clones, with some not included. The sample contains 200,000 to 250,000 clones, approximately 84% of which appear only once. Material: PBMCs or T cells enriched from blood (not recorded which). All receptors come from a man aged 55-75 years who had recovered from COVID-19.

The sample holds one count of this clone. The chain joins TRBV29-1 to TRBJ1-2; 7 bases are shared with TRBD1. Trimming cost V 8 bases and J 7 bases; bases outside gene matches: 13. The CDR3 consists of 13 residues. Germline values: CDR1 SQVTM, CDR2 ANQGSEA. CDR3: CSTSNRGMGGYTF. The CDR3 nucleotides are TGCAGCACTTCAAACAGGGGAATGGGTGGCTACACCTTC.

This clone appeared once. The rearrangement joins TRBV10-3 to TRBJ2-1, with a tentative D call TRBD2 (6 bases). The CDR3 runs 13 residues. Germline loops: CDR1 ENHRY, CDR2 SYGVKD. Between the trimmed V and J ends, which lost 7 bases and 5 bases, there was a span of 12 bases. The CDR3 nucleotides read TGTGCCATCACGGGCGGGGTTAACAATGAGCAGTTCTTC. This codes for CAITGGVNNEQFF.

This clone was recorded once. The rearrangement links TRBV6-5 to TRBJ1-2, with no clear D. The CDR3 length is 13 residues. Trimming pared 6 bases from V and 2 bases from J, leaving 10 bases between. The germline V gene has CDR1 MNHEY and CDR2 SVGAGI. CDR3 nucleotide sequence: TGTGCCAGCAGACTCGACGGGAACTATGGCTACACCTTC. It specifies CASRLDGNYGYTF.

This clone was seen a single time. J is TRBJ1-5 and V is TRBV19; 12 nucleotides align to TRBD1. The ends lost 7 bases at V and 5 bases at J; junction bases unmatched: 15. This CDR3 has 18 residues. In germline, CDR1 is LNHDA, CDR2 SQIVND (reference sequence). The CDR3 is CASTSRAGTGGADQPQHF. CDR3 coding DNA: TGTGCCAGTACCTCACGGGCCGGGACAGGGGGCGCCGATCAGCCCCAGCATTTT.

The chain recombines TRBV6-4 with TRBJ2-3; TRBD2 matches at 12 bases. In germline, CDR1 is MRHNA, CDR2 SNTAGT. This CDR3 has 16 residues. The V and J ends lost 6 bases and 5 bases, in that order; junction bases with no gene match: 9. The CDR3 DNA is TGTGCCAGCAGACACTCTAGCGGGGGGGCGCAAGATACGCAGTATTTT. Its protein is CASRHSSGGAQDTQYF.

The chain is built from TRBV18 and TRBJ2-1; no clear D gene. The length of the CDR3 is 13 residues. V gave up 4 bases and J gave up 5 bases, with 9 bases separating them. Germline CDR1 is KGHSH and CDR2 is LQKENI. In nucleotides, the CDR3 is TGTGCCAGCTCACTCCTAAAGAACAATGAGCAGTTCTTC. Translated: CASSLLKNNEQFF.

This chain connects TRBV7-2 to TRBJ1-3; D is perhaps TRBD1 (6 bases). The CDR3 extends over 16 amino acids. V shed 5 bases and J shed 0 bases, with 14 bases lying between them. CDR1 is SGHTA and CDR2 is FQGNSA in the germline V gene. CDR3 sequence (DNA): TGTGCCAGCAGCCCGAGTCCAGGGGACTCTGGAAACACCATATATTTT. Encoded protein: CASSPSPGDSGNTIYF. Full variable domain (outside the CDR3, taken from reference TRBV7-2 and TRBJ1-3): GAGVSQSPSNKVTEKGKDVELRCDPISGHTALYWYRQSLGQGLEFLIYFQGNSAPDKSGLPSDRFSAERTGGSVSTLTIQRTQQEDSAVYLCASSPSPGDSGNTIYFGEGSWLTVV.